One sample yielded the 20 T cell receptor beta chains listed below, sequenced in a study of cytomegalovirus exposure and HLA in healthy donors. 13 Jbeta primers and 60 Vbeta primers were used for the PCR. The method was immunoSEQ multiplex PCR; TCRdb's version includes in-frame clones alone and lacks a portion of them. The repertoire includes about 140,000 clones, roughly four fifths of them detected once, and 4.9% sits in the top ten. Sample: PBMCs. The receptors stem from a woman aged 45-65 years in good health and CMV-seronegative.

The chain has TRBV7-2 and TRBJ1-3; TRBD1 aligns across 7 bases. V shed 3 bases and J 1 base; nucleotides not matched to a gene: 3. The CDR3 consists of 15 residues. Germline-derived CDR1 and CDR2 are SGHTA and FQGNSA. The CDR3 region has the DNA TGTGCCAGCAGCTTTGCAGGGGGATCTGGAAACACCATATATTTT. Amino acids: CASSFAGGSGNTIYF. The full variable domain, its missing parts supplied by reference TRBV7-2 and TRBJ1-3, is GAGVSQSPSNKVTEKGKDVELRCDPISGHTALYWYRQSLGQGLEFLIYFQGNSAPDKSGLPSDRFSAERTGGSVSTLTIQRTQQEDSAVYLCASSFAGGSGNTIYFGEGSWLTVV.

The rearrangement links TRBV18 to TRBJ1-1; TRBD1 might be the D (5 bases). This CDR3 is 14 amino acids long. V lost 0 bases to trimming and J lost 5 bases, with 10 bases between them. CDR1 is KGHSH, CDR2 LQKENI, per germline. CDR3 sequence reads: CASSPPAGLTEAFF. The CDR3 DNA sequence: TGTGCCAGCTCACCACCGGCAGGGTTAACTGAAGCTTTCTTT.

This chain links TRBV9 with TRBJ2-7; 7 positions agree with TRBD1. Per the germline V gene, CDR1 is SGDLS and CDR2 is YYNGEE. This CDR3 has 14 residues. With V trimmed by 0 bases and J by 4 bases, 4 bases remained unmatched. This CDR3 reads CASSVADRAYEQYF. Written as DNA, the CDR3 is TGTGCCAGCAGCGTAGCTGACAGGGCTTACGAGCAGTACTTC.

This chain uses TRBV6-1 with TRBJ1-5; TRBD1 agrees at 7 bases. The CDR3 spans 14 residues. Germline values: CDR1 MNHNS, CDR2 SASEGT. Trimming cost V 3 bases and J 5 bases; bases outside gene matches: 4. The CDR3 DNA sequence: TGTGCCAGCAGTGACAGAGGGGGCTATCAGCCCCAGCATTTT. This translates into CASSDRGGYQPQHF.

The chain carries TRBV27 and TRBJ1-1; no clear D gene. Germline CDR1 and CDR2: MNHEY and SMNVEV (reference sequence). V was cut by 2 bases and J by 6 bases, with 16 bases left in between. The CDR3 runs 15 residues. CDR3 coding DNA: TGTGCCAGCAGTTTAGAGGGCGGTGGGAGGGCTGAAGCTTTCTTT. The encoded protein is CASSLEGGGRAEAFF.

This sequence joins TRBV18 and TRBJ1-1; 8 bases map to TRBD1. After removal of 6 bases from V and 1 base from J, the junction contained 10 bases not matched to a gene. The CDR3 has 16 residues. The germline CDR1 and CDR2 sequences are KGHSH and LQKENI. The CDR3 reads CASSPSGTGRNTEAFF. The CDR3 coding sequence is TGTGCCAGCTCGCCTTCCGGGACAGGTAGGAACACTGAAGCTTTCTTT.

This clone was recorded a few times. The chain has TRBV5-4 and TRBJ1-3; the D is unclear. Germline assignment: CDR1 SGHNT and CDR2 YYREEE (reference sequence). The CDR3 sequence is 18 residues long. Trimming left V 4 bases short and J 0 bases short, with 20 bases between. The CDR3, as DNA: TGTGCCAGCAGCCAAGATCTTAAGGCCGGGGACTCTGGAAACACCATATATTTT. It specifies CASSQDLKAGDSGNTIYF. Based on the CDR3 plus reference TRBV5-4 and TRBJ1-3, the full variable domain is ETGVTQSPTHLIKTRGQQVTLRCSSQSGHNTVSWYQQALGQGPQFIFQYYREEENGRGNFPPRFSGLQFPNYSSELNVNALELDDSALYLCASSQDLKAGDSGNTIYFGEGSWLTVV.

This rearrangement joins TRBV7-6 to TRBJ2-2, with 8 bases lining up with TRBD2. Germline V CDR1 and CDR2: SGHVS, FNYEAQ. The CDR3 is 16 amino acids. V was pared by 0 bases and J by 1 base, with 1 base of the junction left unmatched. The CDR3 bases are TGTGCCAGCAGCTTAGCGCGGGGGGAGAACACCGGGGAGCTGTTTTTT. Translating gives CASSLARGENTGELFF.

V gene TRBV7-9 combines with J gene TRBJ2-3, with D possibly matching TRBD2 (5 bases). With 3 bases removed from V and 0 bases from J, the gap between germline ends came to 7 bases. The CDR3 extends over 14 amino acids. Germline CDR1 SEHNR, CDR2 FQNEAQ (reference sequence). CDR3: CASSFGLSTDTQYF. The CDR3 nucleotides read TGTGCCAGCAGCTTTGGACTGAGCACAGATACGCAGTATTTT.

As DNA, the CDR3 is TGTGCCAGCAGCACAGGGATTCGGGCTGAAAAACTGTTTTTT. Encoded protein: CASSTGIRAEKLFF. The chain links TRBV4-2 to TRBJ1-4; possibly TRBD1 for D (6 bases). The CDR3 is 14 residues long. Germline CDR1 LGHNA, CDR2 YNFKEQ. Deletions cut 5 bases from V and 7 bases from J, with 14 bases between.

The CDR3 sequence is CASSPGMVQPQHF. The DNA for the CDR3 is TGTGCCAGCAGCCCCGGGATGGTACAGCCCCAGCATTTT. V usage is TRBV2 and J usage is TRBJ1-5; D is unclear. V lost 6 bases and J 7 bases, leaving 13 bases between the germline ends. CDR1 and CDR2 from the germline V gene are SNHLY and FYNNEI. This CDR3 is 13 amino acids long.

V and J are TRBV28 and TRBJ2-1; TRBD1 aligns across 10 bases. CDR1 is MDHEN and CDR2 is SYDVKM in the germline V gene. V was clipped by 4 bases and J by 8 bases; unmatched bases: 5. The CDR3 extends over 14 amino acids. CDR3 region: CASSSDRGRDEQFF. The CDR3, as DNA: TGTGCCAGCAGTTCGGACAGGGGGAGGGATGAGCAGTTCTTC.

A single count supports this clone. The J gene is TRBJ1-5, the V gene TRBV7-6; 8 positions agree with TRBD1. Germline V lookup: CDR1 SGHVS, CDR2 FNYEAQ. Trimming took 0 bases from V and 0 from J; bases not matched to a gene: 16. The CDR3 has 21 residues. The CDR3 DNA is TGTGCCAGCAGCTTAGCTCGGCAGGGGGCTCCCAAGGTCTTTAGCAATCAGCCCCAGCATTTT. It encodes CASSLARQGAPKVFSNQPQHF.

This clone was detected only once. The V gene is TRBV18, the J gene TRBJ1-1; weak D call: TRBD1 (5 bases). Between the trimmed V and J ends, which lost 5 bases and 3 bases, there was a span of 7 bases. Germline assignment: CDR1 KGHSH and CDR2 LQKENI. There are 12 residues in the CDR3. CDR3 DNA sequence: TGTGCCAGCTCAGGACAATACACTGAAGCTTTCTTT. This sequence encodes CASSGQYTEAFF.

The rearrangement uses TRBV4-1 and TRBJ1-2; 7 bases map to TRBD1. Losses at the gene ends were 8 bases for V and 8 bases for J; bases not matched to a gene: 17. CDR3 length: 15 residues. Germline V gene lookup returns CDR1 MGHRA and CDR2 YSYEKL. CDR3: CASHHVTGTVEGYTF. The CDR3, as DNA: TGCGCCAGCCATCATGTTACCGGGACAGTGGAAGGCTACACCTTC.

This clone has a handful of counts. This chain connects TRBV19 to TRBJ1-1; D unresolved. Germline assignment: CDR1 LNHDA and CDR2 SQIVND (reference sequence). CDR3 length: 15 residues. Deletions cut 5 bases from V and 5 bases from J, with 18 bases between. The CDR3 DNA reads as TGTGCCAGTAGTGCACCGGGTCCCCGGGAAACTGAAGCTTTCTTT. Translation gives CASSAPGPRETEAFF.

This sequence joins TRBV5-1 and TRBJ2-3, with D possibly TRBD2 on 6 matching bases. The CDR3 loop spans 15 amino acids. Trimming shortened V by 0 bases and J by 2 bases, and 10 bases separated the two germline ends. CDR1 and CDR2 (germline): SGHRS, YFSETQ. The CDR3 sequence is CASSLAGGFTDTQYF. For the CDR3, the DNA is TGCGCCAGCAGCTTGGCTGGGGGGTTCACAGATACGCAGTATTTT.

The V call is TRBV7-9, the J call TRBJ2-3, with 9 bases matching TRBD2. With V trimmed by 1 base and J by 8 bases, 4 bases remained unmatched. This CDR3 has 14 amino acids. Germline V lookup: CDR1 SEHNR, CDR2 FQNEAQ (reference sequence). Here the CDR3 reads CASSLDSGGFTQYF. CDR3 sequence (DNA): TGTGCCAGCAGCTTAGATAGCGGGGGTTTTACGCAGTATTTT.

The chain combines TRBV5-8 with TRBJ1-6, with unresolved D. Germline V gene sequence: CDR1 SGHTS, CDR2 YDEGEE. This CDR3 region has 13 residues. V lost 2 bases and J lost 7, with 7 bases in between. The CDR3 loop is CASSLTRNSPLHF. CDR3 nucleotides: TGTGCCAGCAGCTTAACGCGAAATTCACCCCTCCACTTT.

CDR3 sequence reads: CASSLTNSYSGNTIYF. DNA of the CDR3: TGTGCCAGCTCCCTAACAAACAGTTACTCTGGAAACACCATATATTTT. This rearrangement joins TRBV18 to TRBJ1-3; D is ambiguous. The CDR3 contains 16 residues. The germline V and J ends were trimmed by 6 bases and 0 bases, with 15 bases remaining between them. The germline V gene encodes CDR1 KGHSH and CDR2 LQKENI. Complete variable domain (other parts from reference TRBV18 and TRBJ1-3): NAGVMQNPRHLVRRRGQEARLRCSPMKGHSHVYWYRQLPEEGLKFMVYLQKENIIDESGMPKERFSAEFPKEGPSILRIQQVVRGDSAAYFCASSLTNSYSGNTIYFGEGSWLTVV.